The 24 T cell receptor beta chains listed next were all sequenced from one sample in a study. One entry per CDR3 protein results from TCRdb running MiXCR on the RT-PCR reads. The table shows about 680,000 distinct CDR3 sequences, with about 14% occurring only once. The sequenced material came from memory CD4+ T cells from blood. The receptors were sampled from a female donor in good health, serving as a healthy control.

V is TRBV6-2 or TRBV6-3 and J is TRBJ2-1; D uncertain. CDR1 MNHEY and CDR2 SVGEGT come from the germline V gene. This CDR3 has 11 residues. Between the trimmed V and J ends, which lost 8 bases and 6 bases, there was a span of 8 bases. The DNA for the CDR3 is TGTGCCAGCCGGACCGCCAATGAGCAGTTCTTC. Encoded protein: CASRTANEQFF.

This chain connects TRBV27 to TRBJ2-1, with 8 bases identical to TRBD1. Germline V gene lookup returns CDR1 MNHEY and CDR2 SMNVEV (reference sequence). The CDR3 contains 15 residues. V lost 5 bases, J lost 6 bases, and 9 bases stayed unmatched. The CDR3 spells CASSETGAVFNEQFF. The DNA of the CDR3 is TGTGCCAGCAGTGAGACAGGGGCCGTCTTCAATGAGCAGTTCTTC.

This chain links TRBV12-3 or TRBV12-4 with TRBJ1-5; 7 bases line up with TRBD1. This CDR3 is 16 amino acids long. After removal of 2 bases from V and 5 bases from J, the junction contained 9 bases not matched to a gene. CDR3 DNA: TGTGCCAGCAGTTTATGGGGGGGAACAGGGGATCAGCCCCAGCATTTT. Translating gives CASSLWGGTGDQPQHF.

The chain couples TRBV2 to TRBJ2-3; 7 nucleotides align to TRBD2. The V segment lost 7 bases and the J segment 1 base; nucleotides outside the gene matches: 8. There are 15 residues in the CDR3. Germline V gene lookup returns CDR1 SNHLY and CDR2 FYNNEI. The CDR3 DNA is TGTGCCAGCACCCCCGGGCTAGCGGGCACAGATACGCAGTATTTT. Its protein product is CASTPGLAGTDTQYF.

This clonotype was counted ten times or more. The chain carries TRBV4-1 and TRBJ2-7; D uncertain. CDR3 length equals 15 residues. V lost 1 base, J lost 3 bases, and 13 bases lay in between. CDR1 is MGHRA, CDR2 YSYEKL, per germline. This chain's CDR3 is CASSQGEVDLYEQYF. The CDR3 nucleotides read TGCGCCAGCAGCCAAGGTGAGGTTGACCTCTACGAGCAGTACTTC.

V gene TRBV20-1 combines with J gene TRBJ1-1; no firm D call. V was shortened by 3 bases and J by 0 bases, with 14 bases between the two germline ends. Germline V gene sequence: CDR1 DFQATT, CDR2 SNEGSKA (reference sequence). There are 15 residues in the CDR3. CDR3 sequence reads: CSARWSQSMNTEAFF. The CDR3 DNA follows: TGCAGTGCTAGGTGGTCACAATCTATGAACACTGAAGCTTTCTTT.

V usage is TRBV20-1 and J usage is TRBJ2-7; TRBD1 aligns across 9 bases. V lost 3 bases and J lost 5; bases outside the gene matches: 8. The CDR3 is made up of 14 amino acids. Germline lookup yields CDR1 DFQATT and CDR2 SNEGSKA (reference sequence). The CDR3 loop reads CSASNKQGADEQYF. CDR3 in DNA: TGCAGTGCTAGTAATAAACAGGGGGCTGACGAGCAGTACTTC.

This clonotype was picked up a small number of times. Here the CDR3 DNA reads TGTGCCAGCTCCGATGGGGGCCCAAGGGCTTTCTTT. As protein: CASSDGGPRAFF. V usage is TRBV6-6 and J usage is TRBJ1-1; D perhaps matches TRBD1 (6 bases). Germline CDR1 MNHNY, CDR2 SVGAGI (reference sequence). The CDR3 sequence is 12 residues long. Trimming cost V 8 bases and J 11 bases, with 18 bases left between them.

In its sample, this clonotype was seen a few times. The chain employs TRBV2 and TRBJ2-5; possible D gene TRBD2, 6 bases. V lost 10 bases to trimming and J lost 3 bases, with 24 bases between them. The germline gives CDR1 SNHLY, CDR2 FYNNEI. This CDR3 region has 16 residues. The CDR3 DNA sequence: TGTGCCATCCAAAAATTAAGTCCCGGGAGAGAAGAGACCCAGTACTTC. It translates to CAIQKLSPGREETQYF. The full variable domain, rest sourced from reference TRBV2 and TRBJ2-5, is EPEVTQTPSHQVTQMGQEVILRCVPISNHLYFYWYRQILGQKVEFLVSFYNNEISEKSEIFDDQFSVERPDGSNFTLKIRSTKLEDSAMYFCAIQKLSPGREETQYFGPGTRLLVL.

In this sample, this clonotype turned up many times. The gene calls are TRBV5-1 and TRBJ2-3, with a possible D match to TRBD2 (6 bases). The CDR3 is 13 residues long. V was pared by 1 base and J by 6 bases, with 9 bases between. CDR1 and CDR2 from the germline V gene are SGHRS and YFSETQ. CDR3 DNA sequence: TGCGCCAGCAGCTTGCCTAGCGAGGATACGCAGTATTTT. This encodes CASSLPSEDTQYF. Full variable domain (rest looked up from reference TRBV5-1 and TRBJ2-3): KAGVTQTPRYLIKTRGQQVTLSCSPISGHRSVSWYQQTPGQGLQFLFEYFSETQRNKGNFPGRFSGRQFSNSRSEMNVSTLELGDSALYLCASSLPSEDTQYFGPGTRLTVL.

The sample holds a few counts of this clonotype. The chain carries TRBV2 and TRBJ1-2, with 7 bases fitting TRBD1. Germline lookup yields CDR1 SNHLY and CDR2 FYNNEI. V was clipped by 6 bases and J by 4 bases; unmatched bases: 11. The CDR3 is made up of 15 amino acids. CDR3 bases: TGTGCCAGCAGCGACATGACAGGGTTGGTCTATGGCTACACCTTC. It codes for CASSDMTGLVYGYTF.

This clonotype was seen more than once but under ten times. The chain joins TRBV3-1 to TRBJ2-5; possible D gene TRBD2, 7 bases. V was pared by 3 bases and J by 5 bases, with 19 bases between. CDR3 length equals 16 residues. CDR1 LGHDT and CDR2 YNNKEL come from the germline V gene (reference sequence). DNA of the CDR3: TGTGCCAGCAGCCACTTAAGGGGGGGACTTTCGGAGACCCAGTACTTC. It encodes CASSHLRGGLSETQYF.

V usage is TRBV7-2 and J usage is TRBJ2-5, with 14 nucleotides matching TRBD2. Per germline, CDR1 SGHTA and CDR2 FQGNSA. The V segment lost 2 bases and the J segment 3 bases; nucleotides outside the gene matches: 8. The CDR3 consists of 18 residues. CDR3 DNA: TGTGCCAGCAGCTTAATGAGACTAGCGGGAGGGCACGAAGAGACCCAGTACTTC. It specifies CASSLMRLAGGHEETQYF.

The V and J genes are TRBV18 and TRBJ1-3, with D possibly matching TRBD1 (5 bases). Trimming left V 3 bases short and J 1 base short, with 13 bases between. Germline lookup yields CDR1 KGHSH and CDR2 LQKENI. The CDR3 is 16 residues long. CDR3 in amino acids: CASSPEQAPSGNTIYF. For the CDR3, the DNA is TGTGCCAGCTCACCTGAACAGGCCCCTTCTGGAAACACCATATATTTT.

This clonotype was recorded at least ten times. The rearrangement joins TRBV5-1 to TRBJ2-7; D is perhaps TRBD1 (7 bases). The CDR3 length is 16 residues. Germline-derived CDR1 and CDR2 are SGHRS and YFSETQ. Trimming took 0 bases from V and 1 from J, leaving 14 bases between them. The chain's CDR3 is CASSLGSGGNSYEQYF. The CDR3 DNA reads TGCGCCAGCAGCTTGGGATCAGGGGGGAATTCCTACGAGCAGTACTTC.

This clonotype was found a few times. This chain connects TRBV7-2 to TRBJ2-5, with 9 bases that match TRBD2. This CDR3 has 15 amino acids. After removal of 1 base from V and 5 bases from J, the junction contained 5 bases not matched to a gene. CDR1 and CDR2 (germline): SGHTA, FQGNSA. CDR3 sequence reads: CASSLERGGDETQYF. The DNA of the CDR3 is TGTGCCAGCAGCTTAGAGCGCGGGGGGGACGAGACCCAGTACTTC.

The chain recombines TRBV27 with TRBJ1-4, with unresolved D. V shed 0 bases and J shed 11 bases, with 13 bases lying between them. The CDR3 is made up of 14 amino acids. Germline loops: CDR1 MNHEY, CDR2 SMNVEV (reference sequence). CDR3 sequence: CASSLSDLSGKLFF. CDR3 DNA: TGTGCCAGCAGTTTATCGGACCTCTCTGGGAAACTGTTTTTT.

This clonotype appeared a few times. The J gene is TRBJ1-5, the V gene TRBV14; maybe TRBD1 (5 bases). Between the trimmed V and J ends, which lost 1 base and 1 base, there was a span of 11 bases. CDR1 is SGHDN, CDR2 FVKESK, per germline. This CDR3 is 16 amino acids long. The CDR3 region has the DNA TGTGCCAGCAGCCAAGTAGGTGGACACAGCAATCAGCCCCAGCATTTT. Its translation: CASSQVGGHSNQPQHF.

This clonotype appeared a single time. The rearrangement joins TRBV2 to TRBJ2-3; 7 nucleotides align to TRBD2. The trim removed 3 bases at V and 7 bases at J, leaving 10 bases unmatched. Germline lookup yields CDR1 SNHLY and CDR2 FYNNEI. The CDR3 has 15 residues. The CDR3, as DNA: TGTGCCAGCAGTGATGGCGCGGGAGTATCATATACGCAGTATTTT. Amino acid sequence: CASSDGAGVSYTQYF.

This clonotype was recorded a few times. The V call is TRBV5-5, the J call TRBJ2-5; 13 bases are a match to TRBD2. Trimming removed 1 base from V and 5 bases from J; junction bases left unmatched: 5. The CDR3 is 16 amino acids. The germline V gene has CDR1 SGHKS and CDR2 YYEKEE (reference sequence). This CDR3 is CASSLRTSGSMETQYF. The CDR3, as DNA: TGTGCCAGCAGCTTGAGGACTAGCGGGAGTATGGAGACCCAGTACTTC.

There are a few counts of this clonotype. J is TRBJ1-5 and V is TRBV20-1; a possible D gene is TRBD1 (6 bases). Per germline, CDR1 DFQATT and CDR2 SNEGSKA (reference sequence). Trimming cost V 0 bases and J 5 bases, with 17 bases left between them. CDR3 length: 16 residues. CDR3 sequence: CSARDPRGGEDQPQHF. CDR3 sequence (DNA): TGCAGTGCTAGAGATCCAAGGGGGGGCGAAGATCAGCCCCAGCATTTT.

This clonotype has a handful of counts. This chain joins TRBV28 and TRBJ2-2; 7 bases are a match to TRBD1. J gave up 4 bases and V 7 bases, and 9 bases lay outside the gene matches. In germline, CDR1 is MDHEN, CDR2 SYDVKM. CDR3 size: 15 residues. CDR3: CASTYDRVGTGELFF. The CDR3 DNA reads TGTGCCAGCACCTACGACAGGGTCGGCACCGGGGAGCTGTTTTTT.

This clonotype showed up just a few times. An end of the junction does not agree with germline; a read error may underlie this. The chain uses TRBV12-3 or TRBV12-4 and TRBJ2-1, with 10 bases matching TRBD2. CDR3 length equals 15 residues. CDR3 loop: CASSFVAGGYDEQFF. In DNA form, the CDR3 reads TGTGCCAGCAGTTTTGTAGCGGGGGGCTACGATGAGCAGTTCTTC.

The CDR3 bases are TGTGCCAGCAGTTATGGCCGTCAGATCTACGAGCAGTACTTC. It is translated as CASSYGRQIYEQYF. The V gene is TRBV6-2 or TRBV6-3, the J gene TRBJ2-7; the D is unclear. V lost 3 bases, J lost 3 bases, and 12 bases lay in between. The CDR3 is 14 residues long. CDR1 and CDR2 (germline): MNHEY, SVGEGT.